This T cell receptor beta chain stems from a study of cytomegalovirus exposure and HLA in healthy donors. General study results and limits: Across donors, most TCRs were seen rarely, yet some public ones were widespread. Reported performance of the classifier showed diagnosis of cytomegalovirus status with high specificity and sensitivity. According to a subsequent analysis, TCR clusters from the first cohort were inclined to appear together in the 120 validation repertoires.

On this clone: The antigen is not known.

The CDR3 is 14 residues long. Germline V gene data show CDR1 as SNHLY and CDR2 as FYNNEI. V lost 8 bases to trimming and J lost 6 bases; unmatched junction nucleotides: 10. TCRdb's copy holds only in-frame clones and misses some; the assay was immunoSEQ multiplex PCR. The sample yields about 160,000 clones, 84% seen once. Sequencing was performed on PBMCs. The chain joins TRBV2 to TRBJ1-5; 7 nucleotides match TRBD1. The sequence derives from a man under 40 in good health and CMV-seropositive. As DNA, the CDR3 is TGTGCCAGCGGAAAGACAGGGAAGAGTCAGCCCCAGCATTTT. This encodes CASGKTGKSQPQHF.